This entry describes one T cell receptor (beta chain). Its antigen is not identified. Regarding treatment: approximately nine-day PBMC culture with coronavirus spike peptide pools or control peptides (ViraFEST assay). An Oncomine TCR Beta short-read assay was used to sequence the DNA from cultured CD4+ T cells. TCRdb ran MiXCR on the PCR reads and lists one entry per CDR3 protein. The sample holds over 20,000 distinct CDR3 sequences; 70% are singletons and the top ten take more than 6.5%. The entry originates in a study of vaccination and CD4 T cells after COVID-19. The ends lost 4 bases at V and 6 bases at J; junction bases unmatched: 3. The CDR3 is 13 amino acids.

The source material was CD4+ T cells from blood, cultured in vitro. The receptor comes from a human donor who had recovered from COVID-19. This rearrangement joins TRBV12-3 or TRBV12-4 to TRBJ1-5, with 7 bases that match TRBD1. Here the CDR3 reads CASSSQGRQPQHF. CDR3 in DNA: TGTGCCAGCAGTTCACAGGGGCGTCAGCCCCAGCATTTT.